The 27 T cell receptor beta chains in this list originate from one sample, sequenced in a study of blood T cells in healthy people across ages (dated by TCRdb to about 2015). The library came from 5' RACE. Sequencing was performed on an Illumina HiSeq 2500. A second PCR of roughly 6 to 11 cycles was run with a J-beta primer mix and a sample-barcoded 5' primer. TCRdb applied fastp at Q25 and MiXCR to the public reads, then kept only in-frame beta chains. Each entry is one CDR3 protein sequence, shown with its most common DNA and genes. A total of 650,000 to 950,000 distinct CDR3 sequences appear in this sample, under 55% of them only once. The ten most abundant clones make up around 21% of the sample. Sequencing was done on a sample of blood. The origin of the receptors is a man aged 60 to 75 in good health.

This clonotype has just a few counts. The chain uses TRBV11-2 and TRBJ1-4, with 7 bases aligning to TRBD1. The germline gives CDR1 SGHAT, CDR2 FQNNGV. There are 15 residues in the CDR3. V gave up 1 base and J gave up 2 bases; unmatched junction bases: 1. CDR3 nucleotide sequence: TGTGCCAGCAGCTTAGGACAGGGCACTAATGAAAAACTGTTTTTT. This translates into CASSLGQGTNEKLFF.

This clonotype has more than one count but fewer than ten. The V gene is TRBV29-1, the J gene TRBJ2-7; D might be TRBD1 (5 bases). The CDR3 loop spans 14 amino acids. Germline-derived CDR1 and CDR2 are SQVTM and ANQGSEA. The V end lost 6 bases, the J end lost 2 bases, and 17 bases lay between the germline ends. The DNA for the CDR3 is TGCAGCGTCGCTGACAGACGCCTAGCCTACGAGCAGTACTTC. Translation gives CSVADRRLAYEQYF.

This sequence joins TRBV7-8 and TRBJ2-5; D uncertain. The ends were cut back, 2 bases at V and 4 bases at J, with 20 bases in the middle. CDR3 size: 17 residues. Per germline, CDR1 SGHVS and CDR2 FQNEAQ. The CDR3 reads CASSLSSVPHPGETQYF. The CDR3 bases are TGTGCCAGCAGCTTATCAAGCGTCCCCCACCCGGGAGAGACCCAGTACTTC.

The chain couples TRBV29-1 to TRBJ1-4; D is unresolved. There are 11 residues in the CDR3. The V gene lost 6 bases and the J gene lost 5 bases, with 7 bases spanning the gap. The V gene's germline CDR1 is SQVTM and CDR2 ANQGSEA. The CDR3 loop is CSVVMNEKLFF. The CDR3 coding sequence is TGCAGCGTGGTGATGAATGAAAAACTGTTTTTT.

The chain is built from TRBV28 and TRBJ2-5; perhaps D is TRBD1 or TRBD2 (5 bases each). CDR1 and CDR2 (germline): MDHEN, SYDVKM. The CDR3 spans 15 residues. The ends were cut back, 2 bases at V and 5 bases at J, with 15 bases in the middle. For the CDR3, the DNA is TGTGCCAGCAGTTTAATTCCGGGGCGCGAGGAGACCCAGTACTTC. Its protein product is CASSLIPGREETQYF.

This chain links TRBV7-2 with TRBJ2-7, with D possibly called TRBD1 or TRBD2 (5 bases each). The CDR3 has 13 residues. Trimming left V 5 bases short and J 2 bases short, with 10 bases between. CDR1 is SGHTA, CDR2 FQGNSA, per germline. CDR3 protein: CASSRDLTYEQYF. The CDR3 DNA sequence: TGTGCCAGCAGCCGGGACCTAACCTACGAGCAGTACTTC.

In regard to this clonotype: A much larger clone is a single base away; this may be a read error. V is TRBV12-3 or TRBV12-4 and J is TRBJ2-6, with D possibly being TRBD1 (6 bases). This CDR3 has 15 residues. The CDR3 bases are TGTGCCAGCAGAACAGGGATTTCTGGGGCCAACGTCATGACTTTC. Encoded protein: CASRTGISGANVMTF.

This clonotype was seen only a few times. The rearrangement uses TRBV7-2 and TRBJ1-5; D uncertain. The germline gives CDR1 SGHTA, CDR2 FQGNSA. The CDR3 has 14 residues. V was clipped by 4 bases and J by 0 bases, with 7 bases between them. The CDR3 DNA reads TGTGCCAGCAGCTCCTTACTTAGCAATCAGCCCCAGCATTTT. Its translation: CASSSLLSNQPQHF.

In this sample, this clonotype turned up a few times. The chain couples TRBV20-1 to TRBJ2-3; D not certain. Germline values: CDR1 DFQATT, CDR2 SNEGSKA (reference sequence). The CDR3 runs 13 residues. V lost 4 bases and J lost 0, with 8 bases in between. The CDR3: CSAMGVSTDTQYF. The CDR3 bases are TGCAGTGCTATGGGCGTTAGCACAGATACGCAGTATTTT.

The chain uses TRBV20-1 and TRBJ2-3; 12 bases fit TRBD2. V dropped 5 bases and J dropped 4; count of bases not matched to a gene: 7. CDR3 length equals 15 residues. CDR1 is DFQATT and CDR2 is SNEGSKA in the germline V gene (reference sequence). The CDR3 is CSAPRTSGVADTQYF. CDR3 sequence (DNA): TGCAGTGCTCCCCGGACTAGCGGGGTGGCAGATACGCAGTATTTT.

This clonotype was recorded a few times. The CDR3 protein is CASSQDLGVGYTF. As DNA, the CDR3 is TGCGCCAGCAGCCAAGATCTGGGGGTAGGCTACACCTTC. The chain combines TRBV4-3 with TRBJ1-2; possible D gene TRBD1, 5 bases. Germline V gene lookup returns CDR1 LGHNA and CDR2 YSLEER. The CDR3 is 13 residues long. Deletions cut 0 bases from V and 8 bases from J, with 10 bases between.

The V and J genes are TRBV10-3 and TRBJ2-7, with unresolved D. Germline V lookup: CDR1 ENHRY, CDR2 SYGVKD. The CDR3 covers 14 residues. V was pared by 2 bases and J by 2 bases, with 10 bases between. The CDR3 protein is CAISEARTAYEQYF. CDR3 sequence (DNA): TGTGCCATCAGTGAGGCACGAACCGCCTACGAGCAGTACTTC.

This clonotype was detected a few times. This chain connects TRBV20-1 to TRBJ1-1; D not resolved. Germline V gives CDR1 DFQATT, CDR2 SNEGSKA (reference sequence). The CDR3 spans 12 residues. The V and J ends lost 3 bases and 11 bases respectively, with 16 bases between them. Here the CDR3 DNA reads TGCAGTGCTAGCCCCTTCCCCGCTCGGGCTTTCTTT. Encoded protein: CSASPFPARAFF.

With regard to this clonotype: Relative to the germline gene, one junction end is altered; a read error may explain this. The V and J genes are TRBV24-1 and TRBJ1-2; D gene unclear. There are 14 residues in the CDR3. Per the germline V gene, CDR1 is KGHDR and CDR2 is SFDVKD. In nucleotides, the CDR3 is TGTGCCACCAATGATTTACAGATCCACTATGGCTACACCTTC. Translating gives CATNDLQIHYGYTF.

The V gene is TRBV25-1, the J gene TRBJ2-7; no reliable D call. CDR1 is MGHDK and CDR2 is SYGVNS in the germline V gene. The length of the CDR3 is 16 residues. V was cut by 1 base and J by 7 bases, with 20 bases left in between. The CDR3 sequence: CASSEWADTRLQEQYF. In DNA form, the CDR3 reads TGTGCCAGCAGTGAATGGGCAGATACACGCCTTCAAGAGCAGTACTTC.

The chain recombines TRBV7-9 with TRBJ1-4; unclear D gene. Per the germline V gene, CDR1 is SEHNR and CDR2 is FQNEAQ (reference sequence). V gave up 1 base and J gave up 5 bases, with 11 bases separating them. The CDR3 is made up of 15 amino acids. The CDR3 nucleotides read TGTGCCAGCAGCTTAGGAGGTCCCTCAAATGAAAAACTGTTTTTT. It is translated as CASSLGGPSNEKLFF.

As to this clonotype: A much larger clone lies one base from this, so it may be a read error. J is TRBJ2-5 and V is TRBV7-9, with D possibly matching TRBD1 (5 bases). This CDR3 has 14 amino acids. The germline V gene has CDR1 SEHNR and CDR2 FQNEAQ (reference sequence). CDR3 DNA sequence: TGTGCCAGCAGCGTACAGAGACAGAGAGAGACCCGGTACTTC. Its protein is CASSVQRQRETRYF.

V gene TRBV10-3 combines with J gene TRBJ2-7, with a possible D match to TRBD1 (6 bases). CDR1 is ENHRY, CDR2 SYGVKD, per germline. Trimming stripped 6 bases from V and 0 bases from J, with 6 bases between. The CDR3 contains 12 residues. The CDR3 loop reads CAIRTGSYEQYF. Here the CDR3 DNA reads TGTGCCATCAGGACAGGCTCCTACGAGCAGTACTTC.

This chain uses TRBV3-1 with TRBJ1-5, with a tentative D call TRBD1 (6 bases). This CDR3 contains 15 residues. Trimming shortened V by 2 bases and J by 2 bases, and 10 bases separated the two germline ends. Germline V gene data show CDR1 as LGHDT and CDR2 as YNNKEL (reference sequence). CDR3 nucleotides: TGTGCCAGCAGCCAACACAGGGTAGGCAATCAGCCCCAGCATTTT. Translating it yields CASSQHRVGNQPQHF.

This clonotype was picked up a small number of times. This sequence joins TRBV5-1 and TRBJ2-1; D remains unclear. This CDR3 has 18 amino acids. Trimming shortened V by 2 bases and J by 6 bases, and 24 bases separated the two germline ends. Germline V gene lookup returns CDR1 SGHRS and CDR2 YFSETQ. CDR3 sequence: CASSLTVLTLISGNEQFF. DNA of the CDR3: TGCGCCAGCAGCTTAACTGTCCTGACTTTGATATCGGGCAATGAGCAGTTCTTC.

This clonotype has just a few counts. CDR3: CASSQGSSSYNEQFF. The CDR3 coding sequence is TGCGCCAGCAGCCAAGGTTCGAGCTCCTACAATGAGCAGTTCTTC. This chain uses TRBV4-3 with TRBJ2-1; D is uncertain. This CDR3 is 15 amino acids long. V was shortened by 1 base and J by 0 bases, with 7 bases between the two germline ends. CDR1 is LGHNA and CDR2 is YSLEER in the germline V gene.

In DNA form, the CDR3 reads TGTGCCAGCAGCGACACTAGCGGGGGGCCCACAGATACGCAGTATTTT. Translation: CASSDTSGGPTDTQYF. The chain recombines TRBV6-4 with TRBJ2-3; 12 nucleotides agree with TRBD2. CDR1 MRHNA and CDR2 SNTAGT come from the germline V gene. There are 16 residues in the CDR3. V lost 6 bases and J lost 2; bases outside the gene matches: 6.

This clonotype showed up just a few times. The V gene is TRBV6-2 or TRBV6-3, the J gene TRBJ2-1, with TRBD2 matching over 15 bases. This CDR3 is built from 17 residues. The J segment lost 4 bases and the V segment lost 4 bases, leaving 5 bases of the junction unmatched. Germline V CDR1 and CDR2: MNHEY, SVGEGT. CDR3 DNA: TGTGCCAGCAGTTCGAGGACTAGCGGGGGGGCTTACAATGAGCAGTTCTTC. It encodes CASSSRTSGGAYNEQFF.

The sample holds a few counts of this clonotype. The V and J genes are TRBV4-3 and TRBJ2-1, with 8 bases aligning to TRBD2. With V trimmed by 2 bases and J by 5 bases, 8 bases remained unmatched. The germline V gene encodes CDR1 LGHNA and CDR2 YSLEER. This CDR3 comprises 16 residues. The chain's CDR3 is CASSQNPGLGNNEQFF. In DNA form, the CDR3 reads TGCGCCAGCAGCCAAAATCCGGGACTAGGGAACAATGAGCAGTTCTTC.

This clonotype was picked up a small number of times. An end of the junction does not agree with germline; a read error may underlie this. The CDR3 sequence is CASSLVVIHTDTQYF. The CDR3 DNA is TGTGCCAGTAGCTTAGTGGTCATTCACACAGATACGCAGTATTTT. The chain is built from TRBV7-8 and TRBJ2-3; D is undetermined. CDR1 is SGHVS and CDR2 is FQNEAQ in the germline V gene. This CDR3 comprises 15 residues.

This chain links TRBV11-3 with TRBJ2-7, with D perhaps matching TRBD1 (6 bases). CDR1 SGHNT and CDR2 YENEEA come from the germline V gene. V lost 11 bases to trimming and J lost 12 bases, with 29 bases between them. This CDR3 has 14 amino acids. This CDR3 reads CACNSDRLPSSGYF. The CDR3 DNA follows: TGTGCCTGTAACTCGGACAGACTACCTAGCAGTGGGTACTTC. Full variable domain (rest looked up from reference TRBV11-3 and TRBJ2-7): EAGVVQSPRYKIIEKKQPVAFWCNPISGHNTLYWYLQNLGQGPELLIRYENEEAVDDSQLPKDRFSAERLKGVDSTLKIQPAELGDSAVYLCACNSDRLPSSGYFGPGTRLTVT.

J is TRBJ1-4 and V is TRBV7-2; no clear D gene. The germline V and J ends were trimmed by 4 bases and 5 bases, with 11 bases remaining between them. CDR1 is SGHTA and CDR2 is FQGNSA in the germline V gene. CDR3 length: 14 residues. The CDR3 coding sequence is TGTGCCAGCAGCTCGATTACCAGGAATGAAAAACTGTTTTTT. This translates into CASSSITRNEKLFF.